Presented here are 27 T cell receptor beta chains from one specimen sequenced in a study of beta chain features in type 1 diabetes. Study-wide results and limits: There was a moderate but significant shortening of TCRB CDR3s in all four CD4+ subsets of Type 1 diabetes patients.

Expressed TCRB transcripts were sequenced because the entire RNA isolate underwent reverse transcription. TCRdb keeps only in-frame clones here, not all; method: immunoSEQ multiplex PCR. The sample lists about 340,000 clones; less than 15% were seen once. Their recognized antigens are unknown. Sample: naive CD4+ T cells from blood. The receptor source for this set is a woman aged 18-29 years with type 1 diabetes.

The chain uses TRBV29-1 and TRBJ2-5; D is perhaps TRBD1 (6 bases). V lost 4 bases, J lost 4 bases, and 19 bases lay in between. The germline CDR1 and CDR2 sequences are SQVTM and ANQGSEA. The CDR3 length is 15 residues. The CDR3 sequence: CSVGFVDSSSETQYF. DNA of the CDR3: TGCAGCGTTGGATTTGTGGACAGTTCATCAGAGACCCAGTACTTC.

V is TRBV7-2 and J is TRBJ2-1, with 10 bases matching TRBD2. There are 18 residues in the CDR3. Looked up from germline, CDR1 is SGHTA and CDR2 is FQGNSA. V lost 5 bases and J lost 0; bases outside the gene matches: 10. CDR3 region: CASSPRSGRDDSYNEQFF. The CDR3 DNA reads TGTGCCAGCAGCCCTAGGAGCGGGAGGGACGACTCCTACAATGAGCAGTTCTTC.

The chain uses TRBV7-9 and TRBJ2-5, with TRBD2 matching over 9 bases. CDR3 size: 17 residues. V was pared by 2 bases and J by 2 bases, with 9 bases of the junction left unmatched. Germline V gene lookup returns CDR1 SEHNR and CDR2 FQNEAQ (reference sequence). The CDR3 sequence: CASSLSGSSGTQETQYF. DNA of the CDR3: TGTGCCAGCAGCTTATCTGGGTCTAGCGGGACGCAAGAGACCCAGTACTTC.

The V and J genes are TRBV6-5 and TRBJ2-5; 9 bases are shared with TRBD1. Germline trimming cut 2 bases from V and 4 bases from J; bases unmatched to any gene: 5. The germline V gene has CDR1 MNHEY and CDR2 SVGAGI. The CDR3 covers 15 residues. CDR3 protein: CASSYDNRGRETQYF. CDR3 nucleotides: TGTGCCAGCAGTTACGACAACAGGGGGCGAGAGACCCAGTACTTC.

This clone was recorded a few times. The rearrangement uses TRBV9 and TRBJ2-3; D is possibly TRBD2 (6 bases). V lost 0 bases, J lost 0 bases, and 14 bases lay in between. This CDR3 contains 17 residues. Germline lookup yields CDR1 SGDLS and CDR2 YYNGEE. The CDR3 protein is CASSVGGLTPSTDTQYF. The CDR3 region has the DNA TGTGCCAGCAGCGTAGGGGGACTTACGCCCAGCACAGATACGCAGTATTTT. Variable domain in full (rest from reference TRBV9 and TRBJ2-3): DSGVTQTPKHLITATGQRVTLRCSPRSGDLSVYWYQQSLDQGLQFLIQYYNGEERAKGNILERFSAQQFPDLHSELNLSSLELGDSALYFCASSVGGLTPSTDTQYFGPGTRLTVL.

The chain employs TRBV19 and TRBJ2-1; TRBD2 agrees at 8 bases. Germline V CDR1 and CDR2: LNHDA, SQIVND (reference sequence). This CDR3 contains 16 residues. J lost 3 bases, V lost 6 bases, and 10 bases had no gene match. This chain's CDR3 is CASREHGAGVYNEQFF. DNA for the CDR3: TGTGCCAGTAGAGAACACGGAGCGGGAGTCTACAATGAGCAGTTCTTC.

This clone has only a few counts. This rearrangement joins TRBV4-2 to TRBJ2-1, with 11 bases lining up with TRBD2. The CDR3 loop spans 19 amino acids. Trimming cost V 3 bases and J 5 bases; bases outside gene matches: 15. CDR1 is LGHNA and CDR2 is YNFKEQ in the germline V gene. As DNA, the CDR3 is TGTGCCAGCAGCCAGGCGACTAGCGGGGTAGGGGCCGGGGACAATGAGCAGTTCTTC. Translation gives CASSQATSGVGAGDNEQFF.

This clone was observed a handful of times. The rearrangement links TRBV27 to TRBJ2-1, with unresolved D. Trimming left V 5 bases short and J 5 bases short, with 13 bases between. This CDR3 is 14 amino acids long. The germline V gene has CDR1 MNHEY and CDR2 SMNVEV (reference sequence). CDR3 region: CASSIEGGNNEQFF. CDR3 nucleotide sequence: TGTGCCAGCAGTATAGAAGGCGGTAACAATGAGCAGTTCTTC.

The chain couples TRBV5-4 to TRBJ2-3; TRBD1 matches at 7 bases. The length of the CDR3 is 14 residues. Trimming took 3 bases from V and 0 from J; bases not matched to a gene: 1. Germline CDR1 and CDR2: SGHNT and YYREEE (reference sequence). Here the CDR3 reads CASSWDSSTDTQYF. The CDR3 region has the DNA TGTGCCAGCAGCTGGGACAGTAGCACAGATACGCAGTATTTT.

V gene TRBV7-9 combines with J gene TRBJ2-3, with 7 nucleotides matching TRBD1. CDR3 length equals 17 residues. Trimming took 5 bases from V and 5 from J; bases not matched to a gene: 16. CDR1 and CDR2 (germline): SEHNR, FQNEAQ (reference sequence). The DNA for the CDR3 is TGTGCCAGCAGCAACCAATTCGCCAAGGGGGCAAAAGATACGCAGTATTTT. Translation gives CASSNQFAKGAKDTQYF. The entire variable domain, with the rest obtained from reference TRBV7-9 and TRBJ2-3, is as follows: DTGVSQNPRHKITKRGQNVTFRCDPISEHNRLYWYRQTLGQGPEFLTYFQNEAQLEKSRLLSDRFSAERPKGSFSTLEIQRTEQGDSAMYLCASSNQFAKGAKDTQYFGPGTRLTVL.

There are a few counts of this clone. The chain carries TRBV30 and TRBJ2-1; 14 nucleotides match TRBD2. With 4 bases clipped from V and 8 bases from J, the junction kept 13 bases outside the gene matches. CDR1 is GTSNPN, CDR2 SVGIG, per germline (reference sequence). The CDR3 contains 17 residues. This chain's CDR3 is CAWTTPKTSGRAYEQFF. CDR3 DNA sequence: TGTGCCTGGACAACCCCGAAGACTAGCGGGAGGGCGTATGAGCAGTTCTTC.

The rearrangement links TRBV25-1 to TRBJ2-3, with TRBD2 as a possible D gene (6 bases). This CDR3 has 12 amino acids. The V gene's germline CDR1 is MGHDK and CDR2 SYGVNS. V lost 8 bases to trimming and J lost 0 bases, with 6 bases between them. This chain's CDR3 is CASGRSTDTQYF. The CDR3 nucleotides read TGTGCCAGCGGGAGGAGCACAGATACGCAGTATTTT.

CDR3 DNA: TGTGCCTGGAGTGGGCTGGGCAACACCGGGGAGCTGTTTTTT. It specifies CAWSGLGNTGELFF. The V gene is TRBV30, the J gene TRBJ2-2; D is uncertain. The CDR3 is made up of 14 amino acids. V was trimmed by 1 base and J by 2 bases, leaving 8 bases between them. Germline V gene sequence: CDR1 GTSNPN, CDR2 SVGIG (reference sequence).

This chain joins TRBV27 and TRBJ2-7, with unresolved D. V lost 2 bases, J lost 3 bases, and 14 bases lay in between. This CDR3 region has 15 residues. Germline CDR1 is MNHEY and CDR2 is SMNVEV (reference sequence). CDR3 sequence: CASSLQPESSYEQYF. In DNA, the CDR3 is TGTGCCAGCAGTTTACAACCAGAGTCTAGCTACGAGCAGTACTTC.

In regard to this clone: At the DNA level, this CDR3 is encoded by other sequences in the same sample as well. The rearrangement links TRBV7-3 to TRBJ2-3; D might be TRBD2 (6 bases). Trimming removed 3 bases at V and 2 bases at J, with 12 bases between. This CDR3 has 15 amino acids. CDR1 and CDR2 (germline): SGHTA, FQGTGA. The CDR3 region has the DNA TGTGCCAGCAGCTTGTCCGGGAGTTCCACAGATACGCAGTATTTT. The encoded protein is CASSLSGSSTDTQYF.

This chain joins TRBV11-3 and TRBJ2-1; D is undetermined. V was cut by 5 bases and J by 5 bases, with 19 bases left in between. The CDR3 has 16 amino acids. Per germline, CDR1 SGHNT and CDR2 YENEEA. CDR3 sequence reads: CASSPRLTDRDNEQFF. CDR3 DNA sequence: TGTGCCAGCAGCCCCCGACTGACTGATCGGGACAATGAGCAGTTCTTC.

The chain combines TRBV7-2 with TRBJ2-7, with D hard to call. CDR3 length: 13 residues. Trimming pared 4 bases from V and 2 bases from J, leaving 9 bases between. Germline CDR1 is SGHTA and CDR2 is FQGNSA. For the CDR3, the DNA is TGTGCCAGCAGCTCCAATGGGCCCTACGAGCAGTACTTC. Translating gives CASSSNGPYEQYF.

This clone was seen a handful of times. This chain connects TRBV7-9 to TRBJ2-7; D remains unclear. The CDR3 is 11 amino acids. V lost 5 bases, J lost 7 bases, and 9 bases lay in between. Germline CDR1 and CDR2: SEHNR and FQNEAQ (reference sequence). CDR3 in amino acids: CASSPLEEQYF. CDR3 DNA: TGTGCCAGCAGCCCGCTAGAGGAGCAGTACTTC.

This clone was seen a few times. The V and J genes are TRBV27 and TRBJ2-4, with 7 bases aligning to TRBD1. CDR3 length: 14 amino acids. CDR1 is MNHEY, CDR2 SMNVEV, per germline (reference sequence). V gave up 6 bases and J gave up 6 bases; unmatched junction bases: 8. DNA of the CDR3: TGTGCCAGCAGGGGGATTTGGGACAGAAACATTCAGTACTTC. Protein: CASRGIWDRNIQYF.

This rearrangement joins TRBV9 to TRBJ2-5; a weak D match, TRBD2 (5 bases). With the DNA end fitting TRBJ2-7 better, the J assignment may be wrong. The CDR3 loop spans 13 amino acids. Per germline, CDR1 SGDLS and CDR2 YYNGEE. The CDR3 loop is CASSVDFSYEQYF. CDR3 in DNA: TGTGCCAGCAGCGTGGACTTCTCCTACGAGCAGTACTTC.

The chain uses TRBV7-6 and TRBJ2-3; a weak D match, TRBD2 (5 bases). This CDR3 contains 15 residues. V was pared by 4 bases and J by 4 bases, with 15 bases between. CDR1 is SGHVS and CDR2 is FNYEAQ in the germline V gene. The CDR3 region has the DNA TGTGCCAGCAGCTCGGGAAGGGCGCGGTCAGATACGCAGTATTTT. It is translated as CASSSGRARSDTQYF.

This clone turned up a few times. The chain joins TRBV10-3 to TRBJ1-1, with D uncertain. Germline CDR1 ENHRY, CDR2 SYGVKD. The CDR3 extends over 11 amino acids. V was cut by 8 bases and J by 1 base, with 5 bases left in between. DNA for the CDR3: TGTGCCATCTCCGGGAACACTGAAGCTTTCTTT. Amino acid sequence: CAISGNTEAFF.

This chain joins TRBV7-2 and TRBJ1-2; 7 bases agree with TRBD1. CDR3 length: 19 amino acids. Germline-derived CDR1 and CDR2 are SGHTA and FQGNSA. J lost 2 bases, V lost 5 bases, and 20 bases had no gene match. CDR3 bases: TGTGCCAGCAGCCCGACCGGGACAGCGAAGAAAGCTTTGAACTATGGCTACACCTTC. Its protein is CASSPTGTAKKALNYGYTF.

The chain carries TRBV10-3 and TRBJ2-1, with D perhaps TRBD2 (5 bases). The germline CDR1 and CDR2 sequences are ENHRY and SYGVKD. The CDR3 contains 12 residues. Trimming left V 11 bases short and J 4 bases short, with 12 bases between. Here the CDR3 reads CAAKSGYNEQFF. DNA for the CDR3: TGTGCCGCGAAAAGCGGATACAATGAGCAGTTCTTC.

This clone was found a few times. The gene calls are TRBV11-2 and TRBJ2-1, with 7 bases matching TRBD2. Germline values: CDR1 SGHAT, CDR2 FQNNGV. The CDR3 loop spans 13 amino acids. Trimming removed 0 bases from V and 8 bases from J; junction bases left unmatched: 1. CDR3 sequence: CASSLDRGDEQFF. CDR3 DNA sequence: TGTGCCAGCAGCTTAGATCGGGGGGATGAGCAGTTCTTC.

This clone has just a few counts. The J gene is TRBJ2-7, the V gene TRBV6-5, with D possibly TRBD2 on 6 matching bases. V lost 2 bases to trimming and J lost 2 bases, with 13 bases between them. This CDR3 has 15 residues. Germline V gene data show CDR1 as MNHEY and CDR2 as SVGAGI. CDR3 DNA: TGTGCCAGCAGTTACCGCGGGACGGCAGCCTACGAGCAGTACTTC. Encoded protein: CASSYRGTAAYEQYF.

A few counts support this clone. CDR3 loop: CSVTRGGTEAFF. In DNA form, the CDR3 reads TGCAGCGTTACGCGGGGGGGCACTGAAGCTTTCTTT. The chain links TRBV29-1 to TRBJ1-1, with D possibly TRBD1 on 5 matching bases. The germline V gene has CDR1 SQVTM and CDR2 ANQGSEA. V lost 5 bases and J lost 4, with 11 bases in between. This CDR3 has 12 residues.